One and the same sample provided the 22 T cell receptor beta chains below, sequenced in a study of beta chain features in type 1 diabetes. Sequencing targeted expressed TCRB transcripts, as all isolated RNA had been reverse transcribed. Only in-frame clones appear in the TCRdb table, and some are missing; sequencing was by immunoSEQ multiplex PCR. The sample has 70,000 to 95,000 clones; roughly 30% are singletons. Sequenced material: stem cell memory CD4+ T cells from blood. These receptor sequences come from a woman under 30 in good health.

This clone was found a few times. V and J are TRBV7-2 and TRBJ2-7, with a possible D match to TRBD1 (6 bases). The CDR3 contains 14 residues. Trimming removed 0 bases from V and 4 bases from J, with 10 bases in between. CDR1 and CDR2 (germline): SGHTA, FQGNSA. CDR3: CASSLAAGEYEQYF. The CDR3 DNA is TGTGCCAGCAGCTTAGCGGCAGGGGAATACGAGCAGTACTTC.

V gene TRBV30 combines with J gene TRBJ2-2; tentatively, D is TRBD1 (6 bases). Germline CDR1 and CDR2: GTSNPN and SVGIG (reference sequence). With 1 base removed from V and 4 bases from J, the gap between germline ends came to 10 bases. The length of the CDR3 is 14 residues. The CDR3 DNA is TGTGCCTGGAGTGCGAGACAGGTCACCGGGGAGCTGTTTTTT. Translating gives CAWSARQVTGELFF.

This chain connects TRBV7-9 to TRBJ2-5, with 12 bases fitting TRBD2. With V trimmed by 5 bases and J by 5 bases, 6 bases remained unmatched. Germline V gene sequence: CDR1 SEHNR, CDR2 FQNEAQ (reference sequence). CDR3 length: 15 amino acids. The CDR3 coding sequence is TGTGCCAGCAGCGCCGGACTAGCGGGAATGGAGACCCAGTACTTC. Amino acid sequence: CASSAGLAGMETQYF.

CDR3 nucleotide sequence: TGTGCCAGCAGCTTAAGAGCGGACGGCTACGAGCAGTACTTC. This gives the protein CASSLRADGYEQYF. The chain links TRBV5-4 to TRBJ2-7, with TRBD2 as a possible D gene (5 bases). CDR1 is SGHNT and CDR2 is YYREEE in the germline V gene (reference sequence). Trimming shortened V by 2 bases and J by 3 bases, and 12 bases separated the two germline ends. The CDR3 has 14 residues.

The chain carries TRBV7-2 and TRBJ1-2; 9 nucleotides match TRBD1. The CDR3 length is 14 residues. Germline assignment: CDR1 SGHTA and CDR2 FQGNSA. Unmatched junction bases numbered 4, after V lost 0 bases and J lost 8 bases. In DNA, the CDR3 is TGTGCCAGCAGCTTAGCTAGGACAGGGGAAGGCTACACCTTC. It yields the protein CASSLARTGEGYTF.

This clone was counted only a few times. The V gene is TRBV6-4, the J gene TRBJ2-3; D possibly corresponds to TRBD1 (5 bases). The CDR3 has 13 residues. V was cut by 7 bases and J by 2 bases, with 10 bases left in between. Per germline, CDR1 MRHNA and CDR2 SNTAGT. CDR3 sequence (DNA): TGTGCCAGCACGAGGACAATCACAGATACGCAGTATTTT. Translating it yields CASTRTITDTQYF.

This chain joins TRBV12-5 and TRBJ2-1, with 16 bases that match TRBD2. The ends lost 3 bases at V and 0 bases at J; junction bases unmatched: 2. The CDR3 runs to 18 residues. The germline CDR1 and CDR2 sequences are LGHNT and FRNRAP. The CDR3 DNA is TGTGCTAGTGGTTTCGGGACTAGCGGGGGGGGCTCCTACAATGAGCAGTTCTTC. This codes for CASGFGTSGGGSYNEQFF.

As regards this clone: One junction end disagrees with the germline gene, perhaps due to a read error. This chain uses TRBV7-9 with TRBJ1-2; 8 bases match TRBD1. The CDR3 has 13 residues. Germline values: CDR1 SEHNR, CDR2 FQNEAQ (reference sequence). The CDR3 bases are TGTGCCAGCAGCATGGCGGACAGGGATACTCCCGAATTC. Encoded protein: CASSMADRDTPEF.

This clone was seen only a few times. V usage is TRBV7-2 and J usage is TRBJ2-3; D call uncertain. Trimming shortened V by 5 bases and J by 7 bases, and 16 bases separated the two germline ends. This CDR3 has 14 residues. Germline loops: CDR1 SGHTA, CDR2 FQGNSA. This CDR3 reads CASSATLLQNTQYF. The DNA of the CDR3 is TGTGCCAGCAGCGCCACACTACTGCAGAATACGCAGTATTTT.

The chain uses TRBV5-1 and TRBJ2-2; tentatively, D is TRBD2 (6 bases). The CDR3 has 15 amino acids. The germline gives CDR1 SGHRS, CDR2 YFSETQ. The ends were cut back, 0 bases at V and 4 bases at J, with 10 bases in the middle. Here the CDR3 reads CASSLGLATTGELFF. CDR3 nucleotide sequence: TGCGCCAGCAGCTTGGGGCTAGCGACCACCGGGGAGCTGTTTTTT.

The V gene is TRBV15, the J gene TRBJ1-5, with D possibly matching TRBD1 (6 bases). Germline V CDR1 and CDR2: LNHNV, YYDKDF (reference sequence). The CDR3 has 16 amino acids. Trimming pared 3 bases from V and 0 bases from J, leaving 12 bases between. CDR3 amino acids: CATSSHRVYSNQPQHF. The CDR3 DNA is TGTGCCACCAGCAGCCACAGGGTCTATAGCAATCAGCCCCAGCATTTT.

This clone was seen a few times. J is TRBJ1-5 and V is TRBV7-8; unclear D gene. There are 14 residues in the CDR3. Germline CDR1 and CDR2: SGHVS and FQNEAQ. V lost 5 bases and J 3 bases, leaving 11 bases between the germline ends. The DNA for the CDR3 is TGTGCCAGCAGCCTAGGGAGGTTCAATCAGCCCCAGCATTTT. It is translated as CASSLGRFNQPQHF.

The table lists this clone with a count of one. The J gene is TRBJ2-7, the V gene TRBV19; D call uncertain. The germline CDR1 and CDR2 sequences are LNHDA and SQIVND (reference sequence). Trimming stripped 4 bases from V and 5 bases from J, with 12 bases between. The CDR3 is made up of 13 amino acids. CDR3 in DNA: TGTGCCAGTAGTACCCTGACTGGCCACGAGCAGTACTTC. Its translation: CASSTLTGHEQYF. Drawing the rest from reference TRBV19 and TRBJ2-7, the complete variable domain is DGGITQSPKYLFRKEGQNVTLSCEQNLNHDAMYWYRQDPGQGLRLIYYSQIVNDFQKGDIAEGYSVSREKKESFPLTVTSAQKNPTAFYLCASSTLTGHEQYFGPGTRLTVT.

The chain has TRBV4-1 and TRBJ2-1, with 9 positions matching TRBD1. V shed 2 bases and J 10 bases; nucleotides not matched to a gene: 9. Looked up from germline, CDR1 is MGHRA and CDR2 is YSYEKL. The CDR3 sequence is 15 residues long. The CDR3: CASSQPGQGPKEQFF. The CDR3 region has the DNA TGCGCCAGCAGCCAACCTGGACAGGGGCCGAAGGAGCAGTTCTTC.

This clone was seen a few times. The chain couples TRBV1 to TRBJ2-3; the table calls TRBD2, which could not be checked here. TRBV1 has pseudogene status. There are 17 residues in the CDR3. The CDR3 nucleotides read TGCACCAGCAGCCAAGAATGTTTCGGGGGGGATACAGATACGCAGTATTTT. Translated: CTSSQECFGGDTDTQYF.

J is TRBJ2-7 and V is TRBV4-3, with a possible D match to TRBD1 (5 bases). The germline V and J ends were trimmed by 0 bases and 3 bases, with 6 bases remaining between them. The CDR3 is 13 amino acids. The V gene's germline CDR1 is LGHNA and CDR2 YSLEER. CDR3 DNA sequence: TGCGCCAGCAGCCAAGATAGGGGCTACGAGCAGTACTTC. It codes for CASSQDRGYEQYF.

V and J are TRBV5-1 and TRBJ2-3; D is possibly TRBD2 (6 bases). Germline CDR1 and CDR2: SGHRS and YFSETQ. Trimming removed 3 bases at V and 2 bases at J, with 13 bases between. This CDR3 is 15 amino acids long. CDR3 sequence (DNA): TGCGCCAGCAGCTCGATGCCGGGGGACACAGATACGCAGTATTTT. Its translation: CASSSMPGDTDTQYF. Based on the CDR3 plus reference TRBV5-1 and TRBJ2-3, the full variable domain is KAGVTQTPRYLIKTRGQQVTLSCSPISGHRSVSWYQQTPGQGLQFLFEYFSETQRNKGNFPGRFSGRQFSNSRSEMNVSTLELGDSALYLCASSSMPGDTDTQYFGPGTRLTVL.

V and J are TRBV6-5 and TRBJ2-1; D remains ambiguous. CDR3 length equals 15 residues. V dropped 11 bases and J dropped 6 bases, with 23 bases sitting between them. Germline V gives CDR1 MNHEY, CDR2 SVGAGI. The CDR3 region is CAVRSRVNQANEQFF. The CDR3 nucleotides read TGTGCCGTAAGGTCCCGGGTCAACCAAGCCAATGAGCAGTTCTTC.

This rearrangement joins TRBV29-1 to TRBJ2-3; TRBD1 matches 9 bases. CDR3 length: 16 amino acids. J was trimmed by 3 bases and V by 1 base; bases with no gene match: 8. Germline loops: CDR1 SQVTM, CDR2 ANQGSEA. Written as DNA, the CDR3 is TGCAGCGTTGAAGGGGCCGGGGGACAGGGTACAGATACGCAGTATTTT. Translated, it gives CSVEGAGGQGTDTQYF.

This clone occurred a few times. The V gene is TRBV7-2, the J gene TRBJ2-5, with D perhaps TRBD1 (6 bases). V lost 5 bases to trimming and J lost 9 bases, with 22 bases between them. Germline CDR1 is SGHTA and CDR2 is FQGNSA. The CDR3 runs 15 residues. CDR3 coding DNA: TGTGCCAGCAGCCCTACATACCGGGACATATGGGCCCAGTACTTC. This sequence encodes CASSPTYRDIWAQYF.

V gene TRBV21-1 combines with J gene TRBJ2-1; the D call TRBD2 from the table was never checked on the DNA. TRBV21-1 constitutes a pseudogene. The CDR3 contains 16 residues. CDR3 sequence reads: CASSKSRRENHNEQFF. In DNA form, the CDR3 reads TGTGCCAGCAGCAAGTCGCGGCGGGAGAATCACAATGAGCAGTTCTTC.

This clone was counted only a few times. This chain uses TRBV19 with TRBJ1-1, with a weak D call TRBD1 (5 bases). Germline CDR1 reads LNHDA; CDR2 reads SQIVND (reference sequence). Trimming took 4 bases from V and 0 from J, leaving 12 bases between them. CDR3 length: 15 amino acids. CDR3 sequence: CASSRLQGMNTEAFF. DNA of the CDR3: TGTGCCAGTAGTAGGCTTCAGGGAATGAACACTGAAGCTTTCTTT.